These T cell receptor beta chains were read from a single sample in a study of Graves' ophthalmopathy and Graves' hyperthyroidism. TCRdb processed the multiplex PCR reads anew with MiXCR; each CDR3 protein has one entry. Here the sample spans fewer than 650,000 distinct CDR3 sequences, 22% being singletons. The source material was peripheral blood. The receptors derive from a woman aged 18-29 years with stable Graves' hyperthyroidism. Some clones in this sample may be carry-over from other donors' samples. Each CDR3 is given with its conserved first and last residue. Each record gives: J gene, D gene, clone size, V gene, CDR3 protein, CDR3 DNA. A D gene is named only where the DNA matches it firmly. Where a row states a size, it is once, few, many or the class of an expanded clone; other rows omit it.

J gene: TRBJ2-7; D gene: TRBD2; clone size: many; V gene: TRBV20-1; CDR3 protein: CSARGTSGSEQYF; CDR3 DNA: TGCAGTGCTAGAGGGACTAGCGGGAGCGAGCAGTACTTC
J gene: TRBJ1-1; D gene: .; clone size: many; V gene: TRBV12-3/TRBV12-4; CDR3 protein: CASSFRQDTEAFF; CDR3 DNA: TGTGCCAGCAGTTTTAGACAGGACACTGAAGCTTTCTTT
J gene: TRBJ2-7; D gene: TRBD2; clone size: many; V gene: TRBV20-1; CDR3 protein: CSAHGLAGGYEQYF; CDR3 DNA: TGCAGTGCACATGGACTAGCGGGAGGCTACGAGCAGTACTTC
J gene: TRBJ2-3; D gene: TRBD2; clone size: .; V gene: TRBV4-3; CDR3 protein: CASSPQGGGGGDTQYF; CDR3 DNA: TGCGCCAGCAGCCCCCAGGGGGGCGGGGGGGGAGATACGCAGTATTTT
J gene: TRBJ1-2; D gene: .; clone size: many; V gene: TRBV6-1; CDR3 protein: CASSDSLANYGYTF; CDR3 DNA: TGTGCCAGCAGTGACAGTTTAGCTAACTATGGCTACACCTTC
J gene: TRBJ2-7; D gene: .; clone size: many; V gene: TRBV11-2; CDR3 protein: CASSLESFEQYF; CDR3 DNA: TGTGCCAGCAGCTTAGAATCGTTCGAGCAGTACTTC
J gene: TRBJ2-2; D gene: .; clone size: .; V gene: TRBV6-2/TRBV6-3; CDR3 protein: CASRKDTGPGELFF; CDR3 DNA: TGTGCCAGCAGAAAAGATACAGGGCCCGGGGAGCTGTTTTTT
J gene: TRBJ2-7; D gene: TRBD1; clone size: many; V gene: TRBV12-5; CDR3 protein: CASGLVDREHYEQYF; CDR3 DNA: TGTGCTAGTGGTTTGGTTGACAGGGAACACTACGAGCAGTACTTC
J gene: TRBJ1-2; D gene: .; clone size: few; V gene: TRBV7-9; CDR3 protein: CASSLKVGRNYGYTF; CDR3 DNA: TGTGCCAGCAGCTTAAAGGTTGGTCGGAACTATGGCTACACCTTC
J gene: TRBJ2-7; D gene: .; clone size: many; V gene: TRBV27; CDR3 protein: CASSLNSAGSYEQYF; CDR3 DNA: TGTGCCAGCAGTTTAAACTCCGCGGGCTCCTACGAGCAGTACTTC
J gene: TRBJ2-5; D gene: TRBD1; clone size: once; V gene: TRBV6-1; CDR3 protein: CASRNKQGETQNF; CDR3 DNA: TGTGCCAGCAGAAATAAACAGGGGGAGACCCAGAACTTC
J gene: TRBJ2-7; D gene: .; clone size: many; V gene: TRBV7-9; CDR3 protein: CASSPGSGHSDYEQYF; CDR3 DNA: TGTGCCAGCAGCCCCGGGTCTGGGCACTCGGACTACGAGCAGTACTTC
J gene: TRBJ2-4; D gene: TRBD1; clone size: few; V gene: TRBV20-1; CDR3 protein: CSAGSGTALNIQYF; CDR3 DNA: TGCAGTGCCGGATCCGGGACAGCGTTAAACATTCAGTACTTC
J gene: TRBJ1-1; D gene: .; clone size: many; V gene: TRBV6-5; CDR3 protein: CASSSTGLTEAFF; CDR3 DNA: TGTGCCAGCAGTTCAACAGGGCTTACTGAAGCTTTCTTT
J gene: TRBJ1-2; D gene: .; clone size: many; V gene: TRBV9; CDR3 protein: CASSVVDRGGYTF; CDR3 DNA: TGTGCCAGCAGCGTAGTGGACAGAGGTGGCTACACCTTC
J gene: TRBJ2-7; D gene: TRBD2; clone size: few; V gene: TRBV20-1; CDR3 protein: CSAAPLHGLAGVYEQYF; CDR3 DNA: TGCAGTGCTGCACCCCTTCACGGACTAGCGGGAGTCTACGAGCAGTACTTC
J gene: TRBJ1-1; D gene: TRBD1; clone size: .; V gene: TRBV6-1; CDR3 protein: CASSEDRFEAFF; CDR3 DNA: TGTGCCAGCAGTGAGGACAGGTTTGAAGCTTTCTTT
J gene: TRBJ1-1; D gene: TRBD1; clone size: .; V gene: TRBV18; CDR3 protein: CASLRTGFFVSDTEAFF; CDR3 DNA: TGTGCCAGCTTGAGGACAGGGTTTTTTGTGAGCGACACTGAAGCTTTCTTT
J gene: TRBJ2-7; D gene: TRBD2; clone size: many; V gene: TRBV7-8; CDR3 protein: CASSPAGGSLYEQYF; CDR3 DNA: TGTGCCAGCAGCCCGGCCGGGGGGAGTCTCTACGAGCAGTACTTC
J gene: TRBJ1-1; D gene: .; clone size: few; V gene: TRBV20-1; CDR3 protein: CSARQGRGDTEAFF; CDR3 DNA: TGCAGTGCTAGACAGGGGAGGGGGGACACTGAAGCTTTCTTT
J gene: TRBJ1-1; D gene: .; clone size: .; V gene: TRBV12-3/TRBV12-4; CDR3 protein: CASSFRHLNTEAFF; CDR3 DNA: TGTGCCAGCAGCTTCAGACACCTGAACACTGAAGCTTTCTTT
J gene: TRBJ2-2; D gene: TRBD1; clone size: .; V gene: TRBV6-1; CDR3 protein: CASGSGTGEPGELFF; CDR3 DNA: TGTGCCAGCGGGTCCGGGACAGGGGAGCCCGGGGAGCTGTTTTTT
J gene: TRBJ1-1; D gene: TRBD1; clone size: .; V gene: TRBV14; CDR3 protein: CASSQDRRGLFEAFF; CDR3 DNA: TGTGCCAGCAGCCAAGATCGGAGGGGGCTCTTTGAAGCTTTCTTT
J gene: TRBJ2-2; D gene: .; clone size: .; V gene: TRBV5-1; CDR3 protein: CASSATETIGELFF; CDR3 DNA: TGCGCCAGCAGCGCGACAGAAACCATCGGGGAGCTGTTTTTT
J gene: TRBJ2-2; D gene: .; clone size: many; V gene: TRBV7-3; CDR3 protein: CASSSPGAEELFF; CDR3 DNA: TGTGCCAGCAGCTCTCCAGGGGCGGAGGAGCTGTTTTTT
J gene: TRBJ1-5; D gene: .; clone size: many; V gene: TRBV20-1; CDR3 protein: CSALTRGVSNQPQHF; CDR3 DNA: TGCAGTGCCCTGACCCGGGGGGTTAGCAATCAGCCCCAGCATTTT
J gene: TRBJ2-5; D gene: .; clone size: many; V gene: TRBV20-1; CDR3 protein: CSATTQPGHQETQYF; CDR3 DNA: TGCAGTGCTACAACTCAACCGGGCCACCAAGAGACCCAGTACTTC
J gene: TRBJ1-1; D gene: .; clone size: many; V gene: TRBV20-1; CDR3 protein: CSARDGGHIRDTEAFF; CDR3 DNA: TGCAGTGCTAGAGATGGTGGGCACATCAGGGACACTGAAGCTTTCTTT
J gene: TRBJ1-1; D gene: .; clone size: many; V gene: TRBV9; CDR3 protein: CASSVVEGLGGTEAFF; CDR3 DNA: TGTGCCAGCAGCGTAGTGGAGGGGTTGGGGGGAACTGAAGCTTTCTTT
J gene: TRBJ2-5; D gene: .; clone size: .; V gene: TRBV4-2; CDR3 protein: CASSQGPQGGETQYF; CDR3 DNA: TGTGCCAGCAGCCAAGGCCCCCAAGGAGGGGAGACCCAGTACTTC
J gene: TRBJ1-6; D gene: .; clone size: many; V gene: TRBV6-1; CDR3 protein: CGGRSYNSPLHF; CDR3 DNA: TGTGGGGGTCGCTCCTATAATTCACCCCTCCACTTT
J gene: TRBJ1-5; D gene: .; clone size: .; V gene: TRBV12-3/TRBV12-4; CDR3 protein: CASSPDSSYQPQHF; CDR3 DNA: TGTGCCAGCAGCCCTGACTCATCCTATCAGCCTCAGCATTTT
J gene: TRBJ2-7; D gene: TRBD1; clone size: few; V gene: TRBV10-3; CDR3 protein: CAIGVLDRADEQYF; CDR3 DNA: TGTGCCATCGGGGTGTTGGACAGGGCTGACGAGCAGTACTTC
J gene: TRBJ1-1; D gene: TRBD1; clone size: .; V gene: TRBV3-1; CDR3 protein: CASRLTTGGVEAFF; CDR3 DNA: TGTGCCAGCAGGCTGACGACAGGGGGCGTCGAAGCTTTCTTT
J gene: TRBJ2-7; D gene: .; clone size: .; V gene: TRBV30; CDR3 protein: CAWSPLGFYEQYF; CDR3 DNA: TGTGCCTGGAGTCCCCTGGGATTCTACGAGCAGTACTTC
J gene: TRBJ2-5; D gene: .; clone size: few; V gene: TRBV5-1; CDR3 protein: CASRYGRQETQYF; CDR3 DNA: TGCGCCAGCAGATACGGCCGACAAGAGACCCAGTACTTC
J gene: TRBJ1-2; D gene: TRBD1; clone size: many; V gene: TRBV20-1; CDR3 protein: CSAMTGTSNYGYTF; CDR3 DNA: TGCAGTGCCATGACAGGGACTTCTAACTATGGCTACACCTTC
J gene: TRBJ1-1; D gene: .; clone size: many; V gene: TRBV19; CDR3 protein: CASSVRVKMNTEAFF; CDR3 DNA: TGTGCCAGTAGTGTCAGGGTAAAAATGAACACTGAAGCTTTCTTT
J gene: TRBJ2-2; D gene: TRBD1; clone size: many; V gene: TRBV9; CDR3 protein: CASSVGTGGANGELFF; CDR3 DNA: TGTGCCAGCAGCGTAGGGACAGGGGGCGCAAATGGGGAGCTGTTTTTT
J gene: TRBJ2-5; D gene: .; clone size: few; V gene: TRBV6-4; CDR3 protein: CASSPTGLETQYF; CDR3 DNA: TGTGCCAGCAGTCCTACAGGGCTGGAGACCCAGTACTTC
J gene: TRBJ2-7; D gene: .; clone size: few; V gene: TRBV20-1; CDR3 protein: CSARDLDRPYEQYF; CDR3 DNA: TGCAGTGCTAGAGATCTCGACAGACCCTACGAGCAGTACTTC